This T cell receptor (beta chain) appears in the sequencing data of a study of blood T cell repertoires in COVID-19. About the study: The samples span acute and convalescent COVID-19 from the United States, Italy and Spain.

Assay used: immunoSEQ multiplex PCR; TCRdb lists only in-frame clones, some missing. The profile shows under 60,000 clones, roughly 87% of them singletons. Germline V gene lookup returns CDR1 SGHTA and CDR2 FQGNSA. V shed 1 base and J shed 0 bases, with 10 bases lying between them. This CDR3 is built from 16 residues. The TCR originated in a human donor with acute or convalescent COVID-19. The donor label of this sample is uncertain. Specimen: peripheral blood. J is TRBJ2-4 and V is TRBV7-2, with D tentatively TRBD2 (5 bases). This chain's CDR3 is CASSLVGGIAKNIQYF. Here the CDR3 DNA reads TGTGCCAGCAGCTTAGTCGGAGGAATAGCCAAAAACATTCAGTACTTC.